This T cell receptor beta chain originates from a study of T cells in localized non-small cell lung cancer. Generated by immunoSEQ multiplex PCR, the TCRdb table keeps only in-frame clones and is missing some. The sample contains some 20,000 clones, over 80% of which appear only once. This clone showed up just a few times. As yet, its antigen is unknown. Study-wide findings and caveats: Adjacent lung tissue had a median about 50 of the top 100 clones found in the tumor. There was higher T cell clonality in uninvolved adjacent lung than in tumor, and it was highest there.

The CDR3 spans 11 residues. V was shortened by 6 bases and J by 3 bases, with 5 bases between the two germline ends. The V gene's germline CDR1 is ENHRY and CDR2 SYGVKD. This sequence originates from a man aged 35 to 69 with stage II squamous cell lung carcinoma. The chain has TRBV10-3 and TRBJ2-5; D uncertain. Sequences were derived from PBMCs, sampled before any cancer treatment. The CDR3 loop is CAIRKEETQYF. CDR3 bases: TGTGCCATCAGGAAAGAAGAGACCCAGTACTTC.